These 26 T cell receptor beta chains were all obtained from the same sample, sequenced in a study of graft-versus-host responses after intestinal transplantation. What these receptors recognize is not known. Measured with immunoSEQ multiplex PCR; TCRdb has only the in-frame clones, and not every one. The repertoire holds roughly 100,000 clones, with 80% to 95% as singletons. The sample was unstimulated CD8+ T cells sorted from spleen or lymph node cells, taken before intestinal transplant. These receptors were collected from a human donor who received an intestinal transplant.

The chain is built from TRBV6-1 and TRBJ2-7; TRBD1 might be the D (7 bases). CDR1 MNHNS and CDR2 SASEGT come from the germline V gene. The CDR3 sequence is 16 residues long. The V end was cut by 4 bases, the J end by 2 bases, with 18 bases between. In DNA, the CDR3 is TGTGCCAGCAGTGCAGCGGGCGGGACAGTTACCTACGAGCAGTACTTC. This translates into CASSAAGGTVTYEQYF.

CDR3 loop: CASSVSIVTGRRPQHF. The CDR3 nucleotides are TGTGCCAGCAGCGTAAGTATCGTGACAGGGAGGCGGCCCCAGCATTTT. The J gene is TRBJ1-5, the V gene TRBV9; TRBD1 aligns across 7 bases. This CDR3 region has 16 residues. V lost 1 base to trimming and J lost 9 bases; unmatched junction nucleotides: 13. The germline V gene has CDR1 SGDLS and CDR2 YYNGEE.

The rearrangement joins TRBV9 to TRBJ2-1, with D tentatively TRBD1 (7 bases). This CDR3 has 15 residues. V dropped 0 bases and J dropped 10 bases, with 17 bases sitting between them. Germline lookup yields CDR1 SGDLS and CDR2 YYNGEE. The CDR3 spells CASSVGGGGAWEQFF. In nucleotides, the CDR3 is TGTGCCAGCAGCGTAGGTGGAGGGGGCGCGTGGGAGCAGTTCTTC. The entire variable domain, with the rest obtained from reference TRBV9 and TRBJ2-1, is as follows: DSGVTQTPKHLITATGQRVTLRCSPRSGDLSVYWYQQSLDQGLQFLIQYYNGEERAKGNILERFSAQQFPDLHSELNLSSLELGDSALYFCASSVGGGGAWEQFFGPGTRLTVL.

CDR3 amino acids: CASSSALAVYNEQFF. Here the CDR3 DNA reads TGTGCCAGCAGCAGCGCACTAGCGGTTTACAATGAGCAGTTCTTC. V is TRBV7-9 and J is TRBJ2-1; TRBD2 matches 8 bases. Germline CDR1 SEHNR, CDR2 FQNEAQ (reference sequence). This CDR3 is built from 15 residues. Trimming took 5 bases from V and 4 from J; bases not matched to a gene: 7. Combining the CDR3 with reference TRBV7-9 and TRBJ2-1 gives the whole variable domain DTGVSQNPRHKITKRGQNVTFRCDPISEHNRLYWYRQTLGQGPEFLTYFQNEAQLEKSRLLSDRFSAERPKGSFSTLEIQRTEQGDSAMYLCASSSALAVYNEQFFGPGTRLTVL.

J is TRBJ2-1 and V is TRBV9, with 9 bases that match TRBD2. Unmatched junction bases numbered 7, after V lost 3 bases and J lost 6 bases. CDR1 is SGDLS, CDR2 YYNGEE, per germline. The CDR3 totals 15 residues. In nucleotides, the CDR3 is TGTGCCAGCAGCGGCTACGGGACTAGCTCCAATGAGCAGTTCTTC. Residues: CASSGYGTSSNEQFF.

The J gene is TRBJ2-3, the V gene TRBV30, with D tentatively TRBD1 or TRBD2 (5 bases each). The germline gives CDR1 GTSNPN, CDR2 SVGIG (reference sequence). The CDR3 loop spans 11 amino acids. V shed 4 bases and J shed 6 bases, with 8 bases lying between them. CDR3 sequence reads: CAWTWGDTQYF. CDR3 nucleotides: TGTGCCTGGACATGGGGGGATACGCAGTATTTT.

This chain connects TRBV11-2 to TRBJ2-7; no definite D call. Deletions cut 5 bases from V and 4 bases from J, with 12 bases between. Germline-derived CDR1 and CDR2 are SGHAT and FQNNGV. This CDR3 contains 13 residues. The CDR3 DNA reads TGTGCCAGCAGCCTCCATACCTCTTACGAGCAGTACTTC. This encodes CASSLHTSYEQYF.

This chain uses TRBV2 with TRBJ1-5, with a tentative D call TRBD1 (6 bases). The CDR3 is 14 amino acids. V lost 6 bases and J lost 3, with 12 bases in between. Germline-derived CDR1 and CDR2 are SNHLY and FYNNEI. CDR3 DNA: TGTGCCAGCAGGGACAGCCGACTCAATCAGCCCCAGCATTTT. It encodes CASRDSRLNQPQHF.

The rearrangement links TRBV7-2 to TRBJ1-1; 8 nucleotides match TRBD1. The CDR3 runs to 15 residues. From germline, CDR1 is SGHTA and CDR2 FQGNSA. V shed 1 base and J 6 bases; nucleotides not matched to a gene: 7. CDR3 loop: CASSLDSGGAPEAFF. The CDR3 DNA is TGTGCCAGCAGCTTAGACTCAGGGGGCGCCCCTGAAGCTTTCTTT.

The gene calls are TRBV5-4 and TRBJ1-2; 7 bases are shared with TRBD1. The CDR3 runs 14 residues. CDR1 SGHNT and CDR2 YYREEE come from the germline V gene (reference sequence). Trimming at V came to 0 bases and at J to 9 bases, leaving 8 bases not matched to a gene. The chain's CDR3 is CASSLVGTVTSYTF. CDR3 in DNA: TGTGCCAGCAGCTTGGTTGGGACAGTTACGAGCTACACCTTC.

The chain is built from TRBV6-1 and TRBJ1-3; D is uncertain. Trimming cost V 3 bases and J 0 bases, with 9 bases left between them. From germline, CDR1 is MNHNS and CDR2 SASEGT. The CDR3 has 15 residues. The chain's CDR3 is CASSEDAGSGNTIYF. CDR3 in DNA: TGTGCCAGCAGTGAGGATGCAGGCTCTGGAAACACCATATATTTT.

V is TRBV2 and J is TRBJ1-1, with TRBD1 identical over 8 bases. After removal of 6 bases from V and 5 bases from J, the junction contained 14 bases not matched to a gene. CDR3 length: 16 residues. Per germline, CDR1 SNHLY and CDR2 FYNNEI. Here the CDR3 DNA reads TGTGCCAGCAGACGCCCGAGACAGGGGTTGGGGACTGAAGCTTTCTTT. Amino acid sequence: CASRRPRQGLGTEAFF.

CDR3 protein: CASSIGQGAGEQYF. The CDR3 region has the DNA TGTGCCAGCAGCATTGGACAGGGCGCTGGTGAGCAGTACTTC. The gene calls are TRBV9 and TRBJ2-7; 8 positions agree with TRBD1. The CDR3 runs to 14 residues. Germline V gene data show CDR1 as SGDLS and CDR2 as YYNGEE. Germline trimming cut 4 bases from V and 7 bases from J; bases unmatched to any gene: 10.

CDR3 residues: CASSHGGDGNEQFF. CDR3 nucleotide sequence: TGTGCCAGCAGCCACGGGGGTGATGGGAATGAGCAGTTCTTC. The V call is TRBV7-9, the J call TRBJ2-1; a weak D match, TRBD2 (6 bases). Trimming left V 5 bases short and J 7 bases short, with 15 bases between. In germline, CDR1 is SEHNR, CDR2 FQNEAQ (reference sequence). The CDR3 covers 14 residues.

The chain has TRBV18 and TRBJ1-1; D is unclear. The V gene's germline CDR1 is KGHSH and CDR2 LQKENI. The CDR3 consists of 15 residues. Trimming left V 2 bases short and J 0 bases short, with 10 bases between. This chain's CDR3 is CASSPGKRLNTEAFF. In DNA, the CDR3 is TGTGCCAGCTCACCAGGAAAGAGATTGAACACTGAAGCTTTCTTT.

The rearrangement uses TRBV27 and TRBJ2-1; 11 bases map to TRBD1. CDR3 length: 17 residues. J was trimmed by 2 bases and V by 5 bases; bases with no gene match: 8. CDR1 is MNHEY, CDR2 SMNVEV, per germline (reference sequence). CDR3 bases: TGTGCCAGCAGTCCCGGGACAGGGGGTCCCACCTACAATGAGCAGTTCTTC. The encoded protein is CASSPGTGGPTYNEQFF.

The chain recombines TRBV29-1 with TRBJ2-2; 9 bases line up with TRBD2. There are 16 residues in the CDR3. J lost 6 bases, V lost 7 bases, and 15 bases had no gene match. CDR1 SQVTM and CDR2 ANQGSEA come from the germline V gene. CDR3 in amino acids: CSAKSPSGAVAGELFF. As DNA, the CDR3 is TGCAGCGCCAAGTCCCCTAGCGGGGCCGTGGCCGGGGAGCTGTTTTTT.

This rearrangement joins TRBV7-8 to TRBJ2-2; possibly TRBD2 for D (5 bases). This CDR3 has 18 amino acids. Germline V gene data show CDR1 as SGHVS and CDR2 as FQNEAQ. Trimming took off 1 base at V and 4 bases at J, with 19 bases between the two ends. CDR3: CASSLVLGRGLGTGELFF. The CDR3 nucleotides read TGTGCCAGCAGCTTAGTCCTTGGCCGGGGTCTTGGCACCGGGGAGCTGTTTTTT.

This chain uses TRBV6-5 with TRBJ2-3; 10 positions agree with TRBD1. Germline V gene sequence: CDR1 MNHEY, CDR2 SVGAGI. V shed 4 bases, J shed 4 bases, and the junction held 2 bases outside the gene matches. CDR3 size: 14 residues. The CDR3 nucleotides are TGTGCCAGCAGTTCAGGGACAGGGGCAGATACGCAGTATTTT. This codes for CASSSGTGADTQYF.

This rearrangement joins TRBV11-2 to TRBJ2-7, with D possibly being TRBD1 (6 bases). CDR3 length: 14 amino acids. V was pared by 5 bases and J by 2 bases, with 13 bases between. CDR1 and CDR2 (germline): SGHAT, FQNNGV. The CDR3 coding sequence is TGTGCCAGCAGCACCGCCCAGGGGACCTACGAGCAGTACTTC. It is translated as CASSTAQGTYEQYF.

The J gene is TRBJ2-1, the V gene TRBV11-3, with D perhaps matching TRBD2 (5 bases). The V end lost 2 bases, the J end lost 5 bases, and 19 bases lay between the germline ends. Germline CDR1 reads SGHNT; CDR2 reads YENEEA. This CDR3 comprises 17 residues. CDR3 DNA: TGTGCCAGCAGCTTAATCGGGATGGACCGAGCCCACAATGAGCAGTTCTTC. Protein product: CASSLIGMDRAHNEQFF.

The rearrangement links TRBV11-2 to TRBJ2-7; TRBD1 is a possible D gene (6 bases). The CDR3 spans 14 residues. Germline lookup yields CDR1 SGHAT and CDR2 FQNNGV. V dropped 2 bases and J dropped 5 bases, with 13 bases sitting between them. The CDR3 sequence: CASSLWQGLDEQYF. The DNA of the CDR3 is TGTGCCAGCAGCTTATGGCAGGGGCTAGACGAGCAGTACTTC.

The J gene is TRBJ1-2, the V gene TRBV5-4; no clear D gene. Trimming took 0 bases from V and 8 from J, leaving 14 bases between them. Per the germline V gene, CDR1 is SGHNT and CDR2 is YYREEE (reference sequence). This CDR3 has 14 amino acids. The CDR3 DNA is TGTGCCAGCAGCTTGGGGATGGGTCCCAAAGGCTACACCTTC. Its protein is CASSLGMGPKGYTF.

In its sample, this clone was seen once. The rearrangement joins TRBV5-1 to TRBJ1-5, with D possibly being TRBD1 (5 bases). Germline V lookup: CDR1 SGHRS, CDR2 YFSETQ. V was shortened by 2 bases and J by 3 bases, with 15 bases between the two germline ends. The CDR3 has 16 residues. CDR3 sequence reads: CASSLGQGDLNQPQHF. CDR3 nucleotides: TGCGCCAGCAGCTTAGGCCAGGGAGACCTCAATCAGCCCCAGCATTTT.

V and J are TRBV19 and TRBJ2-1; tentatively, D is TRBD1 or TRBD2 (5 bases each). The CDR3 is 15 residues long. The ends were cut back, 4 bases at V and 2 bases at J, with 12 bases in the middle. The germline CDR1 and CDR2 sequences are LNHDA and SQIVND (reference sequence). This chain's CDR3 is CASSTGLGAYNEQFF. As DNA, the CDR3 is TGTGCCAGTAGTACCGGCCTGGGGGCCTACAATGAGCAGTTCTTC.

The rearrangement uses TRBV5-4 and TRBJ1-1, with 7 nucleotides matching TRBD1. The V and J ends lost 2 bases and 2 bases, in that order; junction bases with no gene match: 3. The germline CDR1 and CDR2 sequences are SGHNT and YYREEE (reference sequence). CDR3 length: 14 amino acids. The CDR3 sequence is CASSFRQGNTEAFF. The CDR3 DNA reads TGTGCCAGCAGCTTTCGACAGGGAAACACTGAAGCTTTCTTT.